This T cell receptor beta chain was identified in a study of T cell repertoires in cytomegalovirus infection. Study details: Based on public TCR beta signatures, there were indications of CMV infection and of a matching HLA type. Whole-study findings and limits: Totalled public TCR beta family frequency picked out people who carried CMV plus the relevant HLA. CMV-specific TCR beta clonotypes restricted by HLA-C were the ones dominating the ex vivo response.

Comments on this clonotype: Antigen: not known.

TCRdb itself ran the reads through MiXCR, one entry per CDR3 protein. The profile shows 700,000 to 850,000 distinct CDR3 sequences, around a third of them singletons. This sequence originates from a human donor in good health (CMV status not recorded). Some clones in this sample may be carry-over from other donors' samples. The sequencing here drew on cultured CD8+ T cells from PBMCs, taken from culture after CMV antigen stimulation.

The CDR3 here is CSASKWHTEAFF. CDR3 DNA sequence: TGCAGTGCTAGTAAGTGGCACACTGAAGCTTTCTTT. The chain employs TRBV20-1 and TRBJ1-1; D is undetermined. Germline lookup yields CDR1 DFQATT and CDR2 SNEGSKA (reference sequence). The CDR3 runs to 12 residues. V was clipped by 3 bases and J by 3 bases, with 8 bases between them.